These T cell receptor beta chains were read from a single sample in a study of OX40 agonist ivuxolimab in advanced cancers. Clones were sequenced by immunoSEQ multiplex PCR, and TCRdb holds only the in-frame ones, with some missing. The table records 60,000 to 65,000 clones, about 89% of them present only once. The sequences come from CD4+ or CD8+ T cells sorted from blood, collected in a trial of the OX40 agonist ivuxolimab. The receptor set was obtained from an adult with an advanced solid tumor such as melanoma, head and neck, liver or kidney cancer. The CDR3 runs from the conserved cysteine through the conserved F or W. The D gene is left open where the match is weak. A clone size is listed for some rows: how often the clone was seen (once, few, many), or a class if it is expanded.

d_call j_call v_call clone_size cdr3_nt cdr3_aa
TRBD1 TRBJ2-1 TRBV18 once TGTGCCAGCTCACCGTCTCGGACAGGAGCCAACAATGAGCAGTTCTTC CASSPSRTGANNEQFF
- TRBJ2-7 TRBV18 - TGTGCCAGCTCACTAGGACAGTACGAGCAGTACTTC CASSLGQYEQYF
- TRBJ1-1 TRBV5-4 - TGTGCCAGCACCCGCCGAGGGGCGACTGAAGCTTTCTTT CASTRRGATEAFF
TRBD1 TRBJ2-2 TRBV18 - TGTGCCAGCTCACCACCGGGACAGGCGAACACCGGGGAGCTGTTTTTT CASSPPGQANTGELFF
TRBD1 TRBJ1-3 TRBV27 - TGTGCCAGCAGTCCTAGGACAGGGGGGGACACCATATATTTT CASSPRTGGDTIYF
- TRBJ1-3 TRBV6-6 - TGTGCCAGCAGTCAAGGAGGAAACACCATATATTTT CASSQGGNTIYF
- TRBJ2-1 TRBV30 - TGTGCCTGGAGCAAAGGGGGGAATGAGCAGTTCTTC CAWSKGGNEQFF
- TRBJ1-4 TRBV7-9 - TGTGCCAGCAGCTTACTTTCTAATGAAAAACTGTTTTTT CASSLLSNEKLFF
TRBD1 TRBJ2-1 TRBV19 - TGTGCCAGTAGTATTAATCAGGGGGCGAATGAGCAGTTCTTC CASSINQGANEQFF
- TRBJ2-7 TRBV10-3 - TGTGCCATCAGTGCGGCAGGATCTACCTACGAGCAGTACTTC CAISAAGSTYEQYF
- TRBJ2-3 TRBV7-9 - TGTGCCAGCAGCTTAGGAACTAGCACAGATACGCAGTATTTT CASSLGTSTDTQYF
- TRBJ2-7 TRBV6-5 - TGTGCCAGCTTTGAGTTTAATTTGGGGGAGCAGTACTTC CASFEFNLGEQYF
TRBD2 TRBJ2-2 TRBV7-2 - TGTGCCAGCAGCTTAGAAGCGGGAGGCATCGGGGAGCTGTTTTTT CASSLEAGGIGELFF
TRBD1 TRBJ1-1 TRBV7-8 - TGTGCCAGCAGAGGACAGGGGAACCCTCTCGTGAAAACTTTCTTT CASRGQGNPLVKTFF
- TRBJ2-5 TRBV4-2 - TGTGCCAGCAGCCCACTCAGCCGGGGACAAGAGACCCAGTACTTC CASSPLSRGQETQYF
- TRBJ2-2 TRBV19 - TGTGCCAGCGTCCGGGCTATTGGCACCGGGGAGCTGTTTTTT CASVRAIGTGELFF
TRBD2 TRBJ2-7 TRBV5-1 - TGCGCCAGCAGCTTGGAAGGTAGCGGGAGACTCGAGCAGTACTTC CASSLEGSGRLEQYF
- TRBJ1-6 TRBV30 - TGTGCCTGGACCAGGACTCTTTTTCCCCTCCACTTT CAWTRTLFPLHF